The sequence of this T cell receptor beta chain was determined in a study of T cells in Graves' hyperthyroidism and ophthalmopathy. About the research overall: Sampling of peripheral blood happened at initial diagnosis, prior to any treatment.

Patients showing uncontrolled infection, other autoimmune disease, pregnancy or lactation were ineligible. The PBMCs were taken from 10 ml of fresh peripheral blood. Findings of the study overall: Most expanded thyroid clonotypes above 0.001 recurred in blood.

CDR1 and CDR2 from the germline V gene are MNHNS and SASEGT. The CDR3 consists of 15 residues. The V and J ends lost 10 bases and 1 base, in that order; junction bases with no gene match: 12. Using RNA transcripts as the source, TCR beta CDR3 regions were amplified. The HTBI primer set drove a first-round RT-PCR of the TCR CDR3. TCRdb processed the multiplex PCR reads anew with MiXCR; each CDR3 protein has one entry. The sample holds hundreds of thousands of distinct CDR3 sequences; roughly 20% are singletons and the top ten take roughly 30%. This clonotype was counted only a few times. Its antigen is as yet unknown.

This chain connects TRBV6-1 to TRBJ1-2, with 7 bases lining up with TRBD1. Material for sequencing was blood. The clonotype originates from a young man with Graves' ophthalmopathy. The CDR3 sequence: CATREATGNNYGYTF. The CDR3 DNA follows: TGTGCCACCCGGGAGGCGACAGGGAATAACTATGGCTACACCTTC.